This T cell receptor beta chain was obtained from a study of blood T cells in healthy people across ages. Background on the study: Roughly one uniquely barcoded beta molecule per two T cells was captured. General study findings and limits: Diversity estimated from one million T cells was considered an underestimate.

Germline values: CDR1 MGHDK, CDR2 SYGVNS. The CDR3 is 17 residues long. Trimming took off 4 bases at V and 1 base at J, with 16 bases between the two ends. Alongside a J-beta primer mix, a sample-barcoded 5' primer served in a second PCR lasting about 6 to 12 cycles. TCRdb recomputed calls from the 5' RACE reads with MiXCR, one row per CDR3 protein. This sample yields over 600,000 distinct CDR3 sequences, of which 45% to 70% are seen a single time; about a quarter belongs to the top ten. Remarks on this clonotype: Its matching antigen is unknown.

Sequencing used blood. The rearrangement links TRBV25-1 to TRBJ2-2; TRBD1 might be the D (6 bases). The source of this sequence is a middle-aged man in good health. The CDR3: CASSAKIGQLNTGELFF. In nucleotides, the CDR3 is TGTGCCAGCAGTGCCAAAATCGGACAGTTGAACACCGGGGAGCTGTTTTTT.